This entry is about one TCR beta chain. The germline CDR1 and CDR2 sequences are SNHLY and FYNNEI. The ends lost 4 bases at V and 4 bases at J; junction bases unmatched: 3. The CDR3 extends over 13 amino acids. Clones were read by immunoSEQ multiplex PCR, and TCRdb kept only the in-frame ones, dropping some. The table has about 150,000 clones, around 88% seen once. The sample is drawn from a study of blood T cell repertoires in COVID-19. Study at large: Acute and convalescent COVID-19 specimens originated in the United States, Italy and Spain.

V is TRBV2 and J is TRBJ2-7, with 8 bases matching TRBD1. The sequenced material came from peripheral blood. The source is a human donor in a cohort sampled during active COVID-19. The CDR3 sequence is CASSGTGRYEQYF. CDR3 DNA: TGTGCCAGCAGTGGGACAGGGAGATACGAGCAGTACTTC. Combining the CDR3 with reference TRBV2 and TRBJ2-7 gives the whole variable domain EPEVTQTPSHQVTQMGQEVILRCVPISNHLYFYWYRQILGQKVEFLVSFYNNEISEKSEIFDDQFSVERPDGSNFTLKIRSTKLEDSAMYFCASSGTGRYEQYFGPGTRLTVT.